The 8 T cell receptor beta chains given below trace back to one sample, sequenced in a study of blood T cell repertoires in COVID-19. Profiled with immunoSEQ multiplex PCR; TCRdb holds only in-frame clones, not every one. The sample has 250,000 to 350,000 clones, 90% seen once. The material sequenced was PBMCs or T cells enriched from blood (not recorded which). The receptors here all came from a young woman with acute COVID-19.

Concerning this clone itself: Within the sample, other DNA sequences also encode this same CDR3. V and J are TRBV28 and TRBJ1-2, with D unclear. Germline-derived CDR1 and CDR2 are MDHEN and SYDVKM. V was cut by 6 bases and J by 0 bases, with 5 bases left in between. The CDR3 contains 12 residues. The CDR3 protein is CASSPSNYGYTF. For the CDR3, the DNA is TGTGCCAGCAGCCCTTCTAACTATGGCTACACCTTC.

The V call is TRBV18, the J call TRBJ2-5, with 8 bases lining up with TRBD1. Germline V gene data show CDR1 as KGHSH and CDR2 as LQKENI. With 2 bases clipped from V and 5 bases from J, the junction kept 7 bases outside the gene matches. The CDR3 runs 15 residues. CDR3 nucleotides: TGTGCCAGCTCACCATTCTCACAGGGGGAGGAGACCCAGTACTTC. Translating it yields CASSPFSQGEETQYF. Together with reference TRBV18 and TRBJ2-5, the CDR3 gives the full variable domain: NAGVMQNPRHLVRRRGQEARLRCSPMKGHSHVYWYRQLPEEGLKFMVYLQKENIIDESGMPKERFSAEFPKEGPSILRIQQVVRGDSAAYFCASSPFSQGEETQYFGPGTRLLVL.

The chain joins TRBV5-1 to TRBJ1-2, with unresolved D. This CDR3 has 16 residues. In germline, CDR1 is SGHRS, CDR2 YFSETQ. Trimming shortened V by 3 bases and J by 0 bases, and 15 bases separated the two germline ends. The CDR3 sequence: CASSSPERAANYGYTF. CDR3 nucleotide sequence: TGCGCCAGCAGCTCACCCGAGCGAGCAGCTAACTATGGCTACACCTTC.

The chain recombines TRBV28 with TRBJ1-1; D is possibly TRBD1 (5 bases). Germline V gene lookup returns CDR1 MDHEN and CDR2 SYDVKM. The CDR3 covers 14 residues. Between the trimmed V and J ends, which lost 8 bases and 0 bases, there was a span of 13 bases. The CDR3 DNA is TGTGCCAGCGGTTGGGGCACCATGAACACTGAAGCTTTCTTT. Translated, it gives CASGWGTMNTEAFF. Together with reference TRBV28 and TRBJ1-1, the CDR3 gives the full variable domain: DVKVTQSSRYLVKRTGEKVFLECVQDMDHENMFWYRQDPGLGLRLIYFSYDVKMKEKGDIPEGYSVSREKKERFSLILESASTNQTSMYLCASGWGTMNTEAFFGQGTRLTVV.

The V call is TRBV5-1, the J call TRBJ1-6, with D hard to call. V was pared by 5 bases and J by 7 bases, with 13 bases between. Germline CDR1 and CDR2: SGHRS and YFSETQ. The CDR3 is 14 amino acids. CDR3 DNA sequence: TGCGCCAGCAGGTCCCCGAGGGAGAATTCACCCCTCCACTTT. This translates into CASRSPRENSPLHF.

This chain joins TRBV28 and TRBJ2-1; D uncertain. Per germline, CDR1 MDHEN and CDR2 SYDVKM. The V gene lost 5 bases and the J gene lost 4 bases, with 15 bases spanning the gap. This CDR3 is 15 amino acids long. The chain's CDR3 is CASSPESGLYNEQFF. The CDR3 DNA sequence: TGTGCCAGCAGTCCCGAATCGGGTCTGTACAATGAGCAGTTCTTC.

This chain connects TRBV5-6 to TRBJ1-2; D remains unclear. The CDR3 totals 15 residues. V lost 6 bases and J lost 3, with 18 bases in between. Germline V gene data show CDR1 as SGHDT and CDR2 as YYEEEE. The CDR3 protein is CASITGWAGHYGYTF. For the CDR3, the DNA is TGTGCCAGCATCACTGGGTGGGCCGGCCACTATGGCTACACCTTC.

The table lists this clone with a count of one. The J gene is TRBJ2-2, the V gene TRBV7-6; TRBD2 agrees at 7 bases. The trim removed 1 base at V and 1 base at J, leaving 3 bases unmatched. CDR3 length equals 16 residues. Germline lookup yields CDR1 SGHVS and CDR2 FNYEAQ. The DNA of the CDR3 is TGTGCCAGCAGCTTAGGGGCTAGCGGGAACACCGGGGAGCTGTTTTTT. It is translated as CASSLGASGNTGELFF. Filled out from reference TRBV7-6 and TRBJ2-2, the complete variable domain reads GAGVSQSPRYKVTKRGQDVALRCDPISGHVSLYWYRQALGQGPEFLTYFNYEAQQDKSGLPNDRFSAERPEGSISTLTIQRTEQRDSAMYRCASSLGASGNTGELFFGEGSRLTVL.